These 4 T cell receptor beta chains share one sample of origin, sequenced in a study of cytomegalovirus exposure and HLA in healthy donors. With 60 Vbeta and 13 Jbeta primers, the PCR was carried out. The data were produced by immunoSEQ multiplex PCR, yet TCRdb's version contains in-frame clones alone and is incomplete. The sample holds 150,000 to 200,000 clones, 60% to 85% seen once. Sequenced sample: PBMCs. The receptors derive from a man aged 25-40 years in good health and CMV-seropositive.

The V call is TRBV7-7, the J call TRBJ2-3, with 12 bases that match TRBD1. The CDR3 totals 15 residues. Germline CDR1 reads SSHAT; CDR2 reads FNYEAQ (reference sequence). With V trimmed by 5 bases and J by 5 bases, 5 bases remained unmatched. Here the CDR3 reads CASSPGQGAEDTQYF. The DNA for the CDR3 is TGTGCCAGCAGCCCGGGACAGGGGGCCGAAGATACGCAGTATTTT.

The chain employs TRBV19 and TRBJ2-3; no clear D gene. This CDR3 has 15 amino acids. Germline V gene data show CDR1 as LNHDA and CDR2 as SQIVND (reference sequence). Between the trimmed V and J ends, which lost 2 bases and 6 bases, there was a span of 15 bases. CDR3 sequence reads: CASSIRGGPADTQYF. The CDR3, as DNA: TGTGCCAGTAGTATACGCGGCGGCCCAGCGGATACGCAGTATTTT.

The chain is built from TRBV28 and TRBJ1-4, with D maybe TRBD1 (6 bases). The CDR3 extends over 16 amino acids. The germline V and J ends were trimmed by 5 bases and 6 bases, with 19 bases remaining between them. Germline CDR1 reads MDHEN; CDR2 reads SYDVKM. The CDR3 is CASSPTGLGGDEKLFF. CDR3 bases: TGTGCCAGCAGTCCAACAGGGCTCGGTGGTGATGAAAAACTGTTTTTT.

This clone has just a few counts. The genes are TRBV6-1 and TRBJ1-1; D call uncertain. This CDR3 spans 11 amino acids. Germline assignment: CDR1 MNHNS and CDR2 SASEGT. V was pared by 8 bases and J by 3 bases, with 7 bases between. The CDR3 bases are TGTGCCAGCCGGTATGACACTGAAGCTTTCTTT. This encodes CASRYDTEAFF.